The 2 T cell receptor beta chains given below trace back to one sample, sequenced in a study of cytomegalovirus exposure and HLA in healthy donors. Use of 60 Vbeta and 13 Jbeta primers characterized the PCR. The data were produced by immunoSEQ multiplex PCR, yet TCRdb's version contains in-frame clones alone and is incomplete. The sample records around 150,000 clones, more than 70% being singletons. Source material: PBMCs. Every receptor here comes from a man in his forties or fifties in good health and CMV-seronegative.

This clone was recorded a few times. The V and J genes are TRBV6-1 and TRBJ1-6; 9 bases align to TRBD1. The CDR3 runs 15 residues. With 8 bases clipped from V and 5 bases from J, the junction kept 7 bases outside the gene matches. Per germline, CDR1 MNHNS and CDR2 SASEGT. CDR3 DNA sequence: TGTGCCAGCCAAAGGGGGACAGGGAATAATTCACCCCTCCACTTT. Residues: CASQRGTGNNSPLHF.

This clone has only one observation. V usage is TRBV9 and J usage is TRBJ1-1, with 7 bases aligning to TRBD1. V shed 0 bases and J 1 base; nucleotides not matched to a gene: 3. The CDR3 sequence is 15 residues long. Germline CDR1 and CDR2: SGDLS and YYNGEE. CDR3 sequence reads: CASSVGGGQNTEAFF. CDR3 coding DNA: TGTGCCAGCAGCGTAGGAGGGGGCCAGAACACTGAAGCTTTCTTT. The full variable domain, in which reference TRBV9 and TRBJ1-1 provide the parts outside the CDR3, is DSGVTQTPKHLITATGQRVTLRCSPRSGDLSVYWYQQSLDQGLQFLIQYYNGEERAKGNILERFSAQQFPDLHSELNLSSLELGDSALYFCASSVGGGQNTEAFFGQGTRLTVV.